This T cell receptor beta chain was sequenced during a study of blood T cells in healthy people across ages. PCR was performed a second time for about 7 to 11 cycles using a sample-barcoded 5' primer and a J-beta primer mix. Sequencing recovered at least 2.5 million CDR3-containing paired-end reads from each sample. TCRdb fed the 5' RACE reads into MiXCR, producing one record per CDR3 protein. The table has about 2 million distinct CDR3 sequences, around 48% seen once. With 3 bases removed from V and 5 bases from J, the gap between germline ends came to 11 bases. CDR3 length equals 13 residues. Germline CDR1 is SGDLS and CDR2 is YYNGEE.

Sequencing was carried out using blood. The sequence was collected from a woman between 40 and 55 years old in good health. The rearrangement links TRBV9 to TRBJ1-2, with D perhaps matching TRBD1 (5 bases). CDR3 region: CASSGLTEYGYTF. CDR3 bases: TGTGCCAGCAGCGGCTTGACAGAATATGGCTACACCTTC.